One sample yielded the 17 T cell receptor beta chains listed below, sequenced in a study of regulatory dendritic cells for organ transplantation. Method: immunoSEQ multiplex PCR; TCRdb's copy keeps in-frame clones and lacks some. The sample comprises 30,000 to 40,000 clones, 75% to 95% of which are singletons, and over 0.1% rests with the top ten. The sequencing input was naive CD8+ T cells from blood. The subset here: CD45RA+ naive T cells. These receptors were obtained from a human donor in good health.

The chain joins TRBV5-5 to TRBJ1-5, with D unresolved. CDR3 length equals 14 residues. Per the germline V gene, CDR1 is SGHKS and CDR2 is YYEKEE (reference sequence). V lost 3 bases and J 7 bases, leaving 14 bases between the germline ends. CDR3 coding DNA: TGTGCCAGCAGCTGGACGGGGTTTGGGCAGCCCCAGCATTTT. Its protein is CASSWTGFGQPQHF.

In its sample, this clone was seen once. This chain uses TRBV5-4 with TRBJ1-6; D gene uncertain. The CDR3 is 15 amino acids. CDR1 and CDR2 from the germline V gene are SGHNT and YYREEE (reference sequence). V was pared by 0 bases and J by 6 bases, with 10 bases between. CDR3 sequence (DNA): TGTGCCAGCAGCTTGGATCGAGGGCTTAATTCACCCCTCCACTTT. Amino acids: CASSLDRGLNSPLHF.

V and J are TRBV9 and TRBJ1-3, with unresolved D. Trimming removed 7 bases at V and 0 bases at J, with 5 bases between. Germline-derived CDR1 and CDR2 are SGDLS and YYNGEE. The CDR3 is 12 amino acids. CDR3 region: CASGYSGNTIYF. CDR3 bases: TGTGCCAGCGGCTACTCTGGAAACACCATATATTTT.

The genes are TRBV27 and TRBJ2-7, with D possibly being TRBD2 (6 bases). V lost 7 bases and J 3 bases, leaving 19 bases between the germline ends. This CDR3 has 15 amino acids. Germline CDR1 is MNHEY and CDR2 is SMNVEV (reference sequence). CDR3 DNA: TGTGCCAGCAAGGAGGGGCCTACCGAGATCTACGAGCAGTACTTC. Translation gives CASKEGPTEIYEQYF.

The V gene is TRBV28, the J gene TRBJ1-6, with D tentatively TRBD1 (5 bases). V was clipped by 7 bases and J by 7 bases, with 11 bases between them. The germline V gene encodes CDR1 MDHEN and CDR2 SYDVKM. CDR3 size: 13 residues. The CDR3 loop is CASTNRGNSPLHF. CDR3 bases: TGTGCCAGCACCAATCGGGGGAATTCACCCCTCCACTTT. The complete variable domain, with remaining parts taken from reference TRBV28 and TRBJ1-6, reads DVKVTQSSRYLVKRTGEKVFLECVQDMDHENMFWYRQDPGLGLRLIYFSYDVKMKEKGDIPEGYSVSREKKERFSLILESASTNQTSMYLCASTNRGNSPLHFGNGTRLTVT.

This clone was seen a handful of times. In DNA form, the CDR3 reads TGTGCCAGTACGGTAACTAGCGGCTACAATGAGCAGTTCTTC. The encoded protein is CASTVTSGYNEQFF. This rearrangement joins TRBV19 to TRBJ2-1; 8 bases are a match to TRBD2. Trimming removed 7 bases from V and 3 bases from J; junction bases left unmatched: 5. The germline V gene encodes CDR1 LNHDA and CDR2 SQIVND (reference sequence). The CDR3 is made up of 14 amino acids. Looking up the rest from reference TRBV19 and TRBJ2-1 gives the full variable domain: DGGITQSPKYLFRKEGQNVTLSCEQNLNHDAMYWYRQDPGQGLRLIYYSQIVNDFQKGDIAEGYSVSREKKESFPLTVTSAQKNPTAFYLCASTVTSGYNEQFFGPGTRLTVL.

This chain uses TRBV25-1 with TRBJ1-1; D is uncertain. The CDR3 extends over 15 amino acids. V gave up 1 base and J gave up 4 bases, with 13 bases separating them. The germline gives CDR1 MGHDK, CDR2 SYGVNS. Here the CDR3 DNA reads TGTGCCAGCAGTGAATTAGGGTTGGCGAGCACTGAAGCTTTCTTT. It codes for CASSELGLASTEAFF.

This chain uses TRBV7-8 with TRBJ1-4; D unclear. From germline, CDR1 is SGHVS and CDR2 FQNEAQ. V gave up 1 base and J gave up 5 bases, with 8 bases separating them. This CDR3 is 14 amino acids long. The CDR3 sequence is CASSLDGSNEKLFF. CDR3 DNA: TGTGCCAGCAGCTTAGACGGATCGAATGAAAAACTGTTTTTT.

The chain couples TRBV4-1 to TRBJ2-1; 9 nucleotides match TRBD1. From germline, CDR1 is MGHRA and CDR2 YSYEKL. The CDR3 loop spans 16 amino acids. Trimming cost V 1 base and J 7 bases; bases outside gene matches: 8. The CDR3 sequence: CASSQVVTGGKNEQFF. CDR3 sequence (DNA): TGCGCCAGCAGCCAAGTCGTGACAGGGGGTAAGAATGAGCAGTTCTTC.

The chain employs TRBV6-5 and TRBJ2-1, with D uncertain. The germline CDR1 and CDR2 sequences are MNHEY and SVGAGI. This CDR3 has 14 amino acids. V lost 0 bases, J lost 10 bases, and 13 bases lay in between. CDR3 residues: CASSYSQSVSEQFF. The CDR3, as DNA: TGTGCCAGCAGTTACTCGCAATCTGTATCCGAGCAGTTCTTC.

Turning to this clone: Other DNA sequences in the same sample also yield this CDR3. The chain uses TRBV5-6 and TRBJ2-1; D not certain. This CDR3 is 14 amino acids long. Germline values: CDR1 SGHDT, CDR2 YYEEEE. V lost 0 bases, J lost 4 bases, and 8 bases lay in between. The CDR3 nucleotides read TGTGCCAGCAGCTTGGCGGCAGAATACAATGAGCAGTTCTTC. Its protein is CASSLAAEYNEQFF.

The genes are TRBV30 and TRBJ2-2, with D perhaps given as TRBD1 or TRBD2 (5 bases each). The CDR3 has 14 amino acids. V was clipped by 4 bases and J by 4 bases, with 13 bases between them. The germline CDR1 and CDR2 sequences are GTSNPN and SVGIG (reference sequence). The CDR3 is CAWTTGASTGELFF. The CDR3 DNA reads TGTGCCTGGACAACCGGGGCCTCCACCGGGGAGCTGTTTTTT.

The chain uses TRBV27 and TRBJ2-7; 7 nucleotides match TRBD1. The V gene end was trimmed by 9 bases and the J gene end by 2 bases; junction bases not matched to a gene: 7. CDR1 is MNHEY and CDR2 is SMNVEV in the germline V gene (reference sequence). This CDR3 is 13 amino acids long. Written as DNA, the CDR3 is TGTGCCAGTTCGACAGGGACCACCTACGAGCAGTACTTC. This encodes CASSTGTTYEQYF.

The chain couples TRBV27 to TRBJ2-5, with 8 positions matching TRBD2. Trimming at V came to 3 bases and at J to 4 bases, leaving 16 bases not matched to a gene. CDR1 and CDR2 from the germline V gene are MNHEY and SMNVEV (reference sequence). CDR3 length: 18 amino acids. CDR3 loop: CASSLAGGARRNRETQYF. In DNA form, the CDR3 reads TGTGCCAGCAGTTTGGCGGGGGGCGCTAGACGGAACCGAGAGACCCAGTACTTC.

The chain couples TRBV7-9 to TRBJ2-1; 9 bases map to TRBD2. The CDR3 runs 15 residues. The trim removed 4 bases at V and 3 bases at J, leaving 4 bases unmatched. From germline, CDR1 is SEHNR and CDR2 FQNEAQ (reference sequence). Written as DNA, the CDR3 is TGTGCCAGCAGCTCTCCGACTAGCGGCTACAATGAGCAGTTCTTC. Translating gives CASSSPTSGYNEQFF.

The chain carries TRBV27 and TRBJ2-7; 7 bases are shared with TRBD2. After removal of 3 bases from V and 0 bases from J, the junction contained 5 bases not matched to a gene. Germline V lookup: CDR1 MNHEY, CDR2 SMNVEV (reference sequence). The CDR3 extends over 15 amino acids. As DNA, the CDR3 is TGTGCCAGCAGTTTCTTTGGCGGGAGCTCCTACGAGCAGTACTTC. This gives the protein CASSFFGGSSYEQYF.

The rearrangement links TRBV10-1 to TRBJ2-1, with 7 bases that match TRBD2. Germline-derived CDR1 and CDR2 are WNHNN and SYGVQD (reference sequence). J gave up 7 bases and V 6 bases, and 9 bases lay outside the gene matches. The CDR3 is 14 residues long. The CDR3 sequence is CASSPREARNEQFF. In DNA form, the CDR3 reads TGCGCCAGCAGCCCCCGGGAGGCCAGAAATGAGCAGTTCTTC.